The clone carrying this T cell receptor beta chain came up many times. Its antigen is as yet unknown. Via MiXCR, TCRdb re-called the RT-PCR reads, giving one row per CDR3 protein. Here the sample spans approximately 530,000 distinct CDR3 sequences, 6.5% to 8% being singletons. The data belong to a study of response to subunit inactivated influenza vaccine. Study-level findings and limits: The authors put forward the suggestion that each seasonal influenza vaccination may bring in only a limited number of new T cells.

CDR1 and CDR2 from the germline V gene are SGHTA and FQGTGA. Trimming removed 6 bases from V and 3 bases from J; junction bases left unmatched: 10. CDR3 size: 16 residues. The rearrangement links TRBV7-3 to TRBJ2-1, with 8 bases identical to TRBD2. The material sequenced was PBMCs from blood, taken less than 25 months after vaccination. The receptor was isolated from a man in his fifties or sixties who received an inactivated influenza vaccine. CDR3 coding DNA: TGTGCCAGCAGTCTAAATCTCGGGACTAGCTACAATGAGCAGTTCTTC. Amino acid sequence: CASSLNLGTSYNEQFF.